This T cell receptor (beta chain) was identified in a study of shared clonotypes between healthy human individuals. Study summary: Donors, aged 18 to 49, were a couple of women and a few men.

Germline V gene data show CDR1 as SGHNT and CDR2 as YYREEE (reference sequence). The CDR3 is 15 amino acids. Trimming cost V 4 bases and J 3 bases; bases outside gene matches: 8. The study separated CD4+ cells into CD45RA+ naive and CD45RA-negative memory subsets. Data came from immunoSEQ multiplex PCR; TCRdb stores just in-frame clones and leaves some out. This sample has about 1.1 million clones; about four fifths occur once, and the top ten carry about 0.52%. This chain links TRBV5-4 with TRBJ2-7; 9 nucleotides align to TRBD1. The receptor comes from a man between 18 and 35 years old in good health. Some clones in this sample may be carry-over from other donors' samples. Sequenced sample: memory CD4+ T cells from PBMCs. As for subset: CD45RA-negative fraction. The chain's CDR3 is CASSIGTGILYEQYF. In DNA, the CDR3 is TGTGCCAGCAGCATCGGGACAGGGATACTCTACGAGCAGTACTTC.